This T cell receptor beta chain was found in a study of T-cell reconstitution after alpha-beta-depleted transplantation in children. As it was prepared, the TCRbeta library received unique molecular identifiers. TCRdb called the PCR reads again in MiXCR, with one record for every CDR3 protein. Of about 600,000 distinct CDR3 sequences listed, about 11% are singletons. The CDR3 is 11 amino acids. Germline V gene data show CDR1 as SQVTM and CDR2 as ANQGSEA. Trimming pared 8 bases from V and 4 bases from J, leaving 10 bases between. This clonotype has a handful of counts. This receptor was obtained from a human donor who donated a stem cell graft to a child with acute myeloid leukemia. The V call is TRBV29-1, the J call TRBJ2-3; D is unresolved. The sequences come from PBMCs from the stem cell graft donor, collected from the stem cell graft. In nucleotides, the CDR3 is TGCAGCTCGGACCTCTCAGATACGCAGTATTTT. This sequence encodes CSSDLSDTQYF.